This is a list of T cell receptor beta chains from one sample in a study of metastatic and nonmetastatic thyroid tumors. TCRdb re-clonotyped the PCR reads via MiXCR. Of around 19,000 clones listed, about a sixth were seen once; the top ten hold about 10%. Material for sequencing was tumor tissue. The receptors originated from a female donor with papillary thyroid cancer or a benign thyroid nodule (not recorded which). Some clones in this sample may be carry-over from other donors' samples. The CDR3 runs from the conserved cysteine through the conserved F or W. A D gene is named only where the DNA matches it firmly. For some rows the clone size is stated as once, few or many, or as a class when expanded; others skip it.

clone size | D gene | J gene | V gene | CDR3 protein | CDR3 DNA
many | NA | TRBJ1-1 | TRBV19 | CASRDGVTEAFF | TGTGCCTCCCGGGACGGTGTCACTGAAGCTTTCTTT
few | NA | TRBJ1-5 | TRBV2 | CASSEGVSNQPHHF | TGTGCCAGCAGCGAAGGGGTGAGCAATCAGCCCCATCATTTT
many | TRBD1 | TRBJ2-7 | TRBV3-1 | CASSPLDRVHYEQYF | TGTGCCAGCAGCCCTCTGGACAGGGTTCACTACGAGCAGTACTTC
NA | TRBD2 | TRBJ2-1 | TRBV9 | CASSVGSSGRPKDQFF | TGTGCCAGCAGCGTAGGTTCTAGCGGGAGGCCGAAGGATCAGTTCTTC
once | TRBD1 | TRBJ2-7 | TRBV2 | CASRITQGSWTYEQYF | TGTGCCAGCAGAATAACACAGGGGTCCTGGACTTACGAGCAGTACTTC
NA | TRBD1 | TRBJ1-5 | TRBV20-1 | CSARVSGGAFGNRPQHF | TGCAGTGCTAGAGTTTCAGGGGGCGCTTTCGGAAATCGGCCCCAGCATTTT
few | NA | TRBJ2-5 | TRBV2 | CASMRRGRETQYF | TGTGCCAGCATGAGGAGAGGGCGAGAGACCCAGTACTTC
many | TRBD1 | TRBJ1-5 | TRBV19 | CASSIMGQNQPQHF | TGTGCCAGTAGTATAATGGGACAGAATCAGCCCCAGCATTTT
few | NA | TRBJ1-2 | TRBV6-1 | CASSGEVRGGWNYGYTF | TGCGCAAGCAGTGGGGAAGTGAGGGGGGGTTGGAACTATGGCTACACCTTC
many | TRBD2 | TRBJ2-5 | TRBV18 | CASSRTSGGAKETQYF | TGTGCCAGCTCACGAACTAGCGGGGGGGCGAAAGAGACCCAGTACTTC
many | NA | TRBJ1-5 | TRBV3-1 | CASSQGSAVNQPQHF | TGTGCCAGCAGCCAAGGGTCGGCAGTTAATCAGCCCCAGCATTTT
medium-sized | NA | TRBJ2-7 | TRBV28 | CASSSQLLRDGNSYEQYF | TGTGCCAGCAGTTCCCAACTCCTGCGGGACGGGAACTCCTACGAGCAGTACTTC
medium-sized | NA | TRBJ2-6 | TRBV7-9 | CASSHISGANVLTF | TGTGCCAGCAGCCATATCTCTGGGGCCAACGTCCTGACTTTC
NA | NA | TRBJ2-7 | TRBV4-1 | CASSHLDSYEQYF | TGCGCCAGCAGCCACCTGGACAGCTACGAGCAGTACTTC
many | NA | TRBJ1-5 | TRBV13 | CASSRDNQPQHF | TGTGCCAGCAGCAGGGACAATCAGCCCCAGCATTTT
NA | NA | TRBJ1-1 | TRBV7-2 | CASSFSRLGYTEAFF | TGTGCCAGCAGCTTTAGTCGGCTGGGGTACACTGAAGCTTTCTTT
NA | TRBD2 | TRBJ2-2 | TRBV20-1 | CSAIDTRREGLSTGELFF | TGCAGTGCTATAGATACAAGGCGGGAGGGCCTTAGCACCGGGGAGCTGTTTTTT
many | NA | TRBJ1-4 | TRBV28 | CASSNTRGIAEKLIF | TGTGCCAGCAGTAACACGCGGGGTATTGCTGAAAAACTGATTTTT
many | TRBD1 | TRBJ1-2 | TRBV2 | CASRPLPGQGFYGYTF | TGTGCCAGCAGACCCTTACCGGGACAGGGTTTCTATGGCTACACCTTC
few | NA | TRBJ1-2 | TRBV28 | CASSLGWSGTIGYTF | TGTGCCAGCAGTTTGGGGTGGAGTGGCACAATCGGCTACACCTTC
few | TRBD2 | TRBJ2-1 | TRBV6-2/TRBV6-3 | CASSYGLAERYNEQFF | TGTGCCAGCAGTTACGGACTAGCGGAGCGATACAATGAGCAGTTCTTC
many | TRBD1 | TRBJ2-2 | TRBV5-6 | CASSSGTGLGTGELFF | TGTGCCAGCAGCTCAGGGACAGGGCTGGGCACCGGGGAGCTGTTTTTT
many | TRBD2 | TRBJ2-5 | TRBV10-2 | CASSWTSRKETQYF | TGCGCCAGCAGCTGGACTAGCAGAAAAGAGACCCAGTACTTC
few | TRBD1 | TRBJ2-3 | TRBV19 | CASSMRGQDTQYF | TGTGCCAGTAGTATGAGGGGGCAAGATACGCAGTATTTT